This entry concerns a single T cell receptor beta chain. Its antigen is currently unknown. The data were obtained in a study of T cells after yellow fever vaccination. Overall study context: SMART-Seq v4 Ultra Low Input prepared libraries from low-cell fractions. Findings of the study overall: Weaker, the secondary response peaked sooner, at day 5 versus 15.

MiXCR was run by TCRdb on the 5' RACE reads, yielding one entry per CDR3 protein. The sample shows 360,000 or so distinct CDR3 sequences, 11% of them seen only once. The CDR3 covers 15 residues. Germline loops: CDR1 SGHTA, CDR2 FQGTGA. V was trimmed by 0 bases and J by 7 bases, leaving 10 bases between them. The origin of this receptor is a man aged 18 to 29 who received the YFV17D yellow fever vaccine. V and J are TRBV7-3 and TRBJ1-6; unclear D gene. The material sequenced was PBMCs, taken on the day of the first yellow fever vaccination. Here the CDR3 DNA reads TGTGCCAGCAGCTTAACTGGCGGGAAAAATTCACCCCTCCACTTT. Its protein product is CASSLTGGKNSPLHF.